There are many counts of the clone carrying this T cell receptor beta chain. Its antigen is as yet unknown. The entry originates in a study of early T cells in non-severe SARS-CoV-2 infection. Study results and caveats: Using VDJdb, the matching emphasized anti-spike CD8 responses while missing private and CD4 specificities.

TCRdb redid the calling of the 5' RACE reads with MiXCR, one entry per CDR3 protein. The sample has roughly 46,000 distinct CDR3 sequences, roughly 7.1% seen once. V was trimmed by 2 bases and J by 11 bases, leaving 16 bases between them. The CDR3 extends over 14 amino acids. Germline CDR1 is MNHEY and CDR2 is SVGAGI. The V call is TRBV6-5, the J call TRBJ1-3; D remains ambiguous. Sequencing used whole blood. This TCR derives from an adult who was a healthcare worker with PCR-confirmed SARS-CoV-2 infection or an uninfected control (not recorded which). Here the CDR3 DNA reads TGTGCCAGCAGTTACCGGGCCGCCTCTTACGCCATATATTTT. Translated, it gives CASSYRAASYAIYF.